This T cell receptor (beta chain) came from a study of tumor-infiltrating lymphocytes in localized non-small cell lung cancer. Study in general: The cohort mixed smokers and never-smokers, several histologies, and some post-neoadjuvant-chemotherapy samples.

TCRdb's table, derived via immunoSEQ multiplex PCR, lists solely in-frame clones and lacks some. The data hold 4,000 to 6,000 clones, with around 66% observed a single time. The study's findings and limits: Compared with uninvolved lung, tumors showed higher T cell infiltration by TCRbeta sequencing. Recurrence-free survival showed no association with tumor T-cell fraction. Technical variation could not be separated from intratumor heterogeneity here.

The length of the CDR3 is 15 residues. In germline, CDR1 is LGHNA, CDR2 YSLEER. V gave up 0 bases and J gave up 1 base, with 9 bases separating them. Remarks on this clone: What it binds is unknown.

The V gene is TRBV4-3, the J gene TRBJ2-5; no definite D call. The source of this sequence is a human donor with non-small cell lung cancer. Sequenced material: lung tumor tissue. CDR3 DNA: TGCGCCAGCAGCCAAGATATGGGTTTCCAAGAGACCCAGTACTTC. Its protein product is CASSQDMGFQETQYF.